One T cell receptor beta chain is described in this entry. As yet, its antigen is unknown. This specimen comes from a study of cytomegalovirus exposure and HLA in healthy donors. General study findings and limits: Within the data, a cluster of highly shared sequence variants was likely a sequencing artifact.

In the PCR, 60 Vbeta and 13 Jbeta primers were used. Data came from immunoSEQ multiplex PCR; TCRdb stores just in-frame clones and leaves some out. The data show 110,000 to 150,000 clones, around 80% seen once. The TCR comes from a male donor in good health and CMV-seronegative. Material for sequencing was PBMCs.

CDR3 nucleotides: TGTGCCAGCAGCAATCTTTCCGGAGGTGGGACCGGGGAGCTGTTTTTT. Amino acids: CASSNLSGGGTGELFF. The chain has TRBV7-9 and TRBJ2-2; D might be TRBD2 (5 bases). Per germline, CDR1 SEHNR and CDR2 FQNEAQ (reference sequence). The CDR3 runs to 16 residues. V lost 5 bases to trimming and J lost 5 bases, with 18 bases between them.